The clone carrying this TCR beta chain came up once. Its antigen is undetermined. This sample is drawn from a study of regulatory and conventional T cells in RAG deficiency. Repertoires were generated with immunoSEQ multiplex PCR, while TCRdb's copy carries only in-frame clones and drops some. This sample has about 46,000 clones, with approximately 90% found just once. Genomic DNA came from blood conventional CD4+ T cells gated CD25-low CD127-high. Study observations and caveats: Shannon entropy was markedly lower and Simpson indices higher in RAG-deficient patients than control T-cell subsets. Sorted Omenn CD25-high CD127-low cells may not be bona fide Tregs.

This sample was also put to use in a study of regulatory T cells. This second study says: The primer mix had 52 TRBV and 13 TRBJ primers. Skewed V and J usage and few unique V-J pairs marked patient repertoires, most in Tregs.

The TCR comes from a human donor in good health. The sample consisted of CD4+ effector T cells sorted from blood.

CDR3 sequence (DNA): TGTGCCAGCAGTCTTCTAAGCGCCCGCGAAGCTTTCTTT. It yields the protein CASSLLSAREAFF. The chain has TRBV27 and TRBJ1-1; D is unclear. The CDR3 length is 13 residues. V dropped 5 bases and J dropped 8 bases, with 15 bases sitting between them. The germline CDR1 and CDR2 sequences are MNHEY and SMNVEV (reference sequence).